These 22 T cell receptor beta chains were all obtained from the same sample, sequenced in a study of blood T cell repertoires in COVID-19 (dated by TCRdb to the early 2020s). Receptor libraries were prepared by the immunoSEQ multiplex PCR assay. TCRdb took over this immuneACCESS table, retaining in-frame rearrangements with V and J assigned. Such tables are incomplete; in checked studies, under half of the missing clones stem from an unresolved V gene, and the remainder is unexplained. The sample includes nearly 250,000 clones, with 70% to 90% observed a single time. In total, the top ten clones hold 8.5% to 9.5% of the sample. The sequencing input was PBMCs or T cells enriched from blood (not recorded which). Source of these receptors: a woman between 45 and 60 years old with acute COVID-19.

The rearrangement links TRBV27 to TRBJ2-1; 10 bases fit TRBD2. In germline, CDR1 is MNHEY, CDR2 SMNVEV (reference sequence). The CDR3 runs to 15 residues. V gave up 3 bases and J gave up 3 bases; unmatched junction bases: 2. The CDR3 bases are TGTGCCAGCAGTTTTAGCGGGGGGATCTACAATGAGCAGTTCTTC. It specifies CASSFSGGIYNEQFF.

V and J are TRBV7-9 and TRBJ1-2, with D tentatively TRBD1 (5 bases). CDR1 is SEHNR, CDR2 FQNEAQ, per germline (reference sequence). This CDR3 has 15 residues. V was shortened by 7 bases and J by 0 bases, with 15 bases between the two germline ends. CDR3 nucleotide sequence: TGTGCCAGCAAAAACCAGGGAAACCCTAACTATGGCTACACCTTC. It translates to CASKNQGNPNYGYTF.

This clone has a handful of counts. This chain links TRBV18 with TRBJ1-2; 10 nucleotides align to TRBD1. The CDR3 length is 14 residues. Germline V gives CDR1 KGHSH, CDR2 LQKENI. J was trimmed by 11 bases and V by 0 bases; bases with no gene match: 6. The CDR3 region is CASSPPGQGTKYTF. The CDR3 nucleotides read TGTGCCAGCTCACCACCGGGACAGGGGACAAAGTACACCTTC.

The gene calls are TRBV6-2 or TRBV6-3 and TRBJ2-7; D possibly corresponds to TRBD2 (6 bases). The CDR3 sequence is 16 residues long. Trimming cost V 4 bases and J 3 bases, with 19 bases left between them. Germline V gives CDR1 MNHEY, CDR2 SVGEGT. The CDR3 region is CASSFASLASYYEQYF. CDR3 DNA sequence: TGTGCCAGCAGTTTCGCCTCGCTAGCGTCTTACTACGAGCAGTACTTC.

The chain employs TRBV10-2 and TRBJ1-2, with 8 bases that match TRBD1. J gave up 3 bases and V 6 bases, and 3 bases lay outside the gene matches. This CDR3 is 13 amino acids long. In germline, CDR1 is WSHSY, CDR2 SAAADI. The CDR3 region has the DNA TGCGCCAGCAGGGGGGGACAGGACTATGGCTACACCTTC. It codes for CASRGGQDYGYTF.

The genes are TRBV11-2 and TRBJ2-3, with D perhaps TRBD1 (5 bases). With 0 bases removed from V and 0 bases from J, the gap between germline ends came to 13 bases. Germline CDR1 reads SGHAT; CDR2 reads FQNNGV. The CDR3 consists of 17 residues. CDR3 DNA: TGTGCCAGCAGCTTAGAGGCGGCAGGGCCTAGCACAGATACGCAGTATTTT. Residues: CASSLEAAGPSTDTQYF.

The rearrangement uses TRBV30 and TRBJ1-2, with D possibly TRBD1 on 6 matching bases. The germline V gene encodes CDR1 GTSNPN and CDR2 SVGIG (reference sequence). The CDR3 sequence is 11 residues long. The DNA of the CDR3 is TGTGCTTGCGGGGGGCAGTGGGGCTACACCTTC. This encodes CACGGQWGYTF.

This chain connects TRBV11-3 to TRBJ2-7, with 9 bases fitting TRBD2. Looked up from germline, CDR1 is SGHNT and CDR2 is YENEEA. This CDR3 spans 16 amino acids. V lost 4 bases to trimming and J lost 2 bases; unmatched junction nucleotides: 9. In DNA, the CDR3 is TGTGCCAGCAGCTCCGCCGCGGGGGGGCCTCCCTACGAGCAGTACTTC. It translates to CASSSAAGGPPYEQYF.

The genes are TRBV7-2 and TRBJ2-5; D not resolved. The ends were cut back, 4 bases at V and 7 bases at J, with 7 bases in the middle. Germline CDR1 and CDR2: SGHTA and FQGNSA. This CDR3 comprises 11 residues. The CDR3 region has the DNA TGTGCCAGCAGCTCCATCATGACCCAGTACTTC. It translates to CASSSIMTQYF.

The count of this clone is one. This chain's CDR3 is CASSSGQIEEKLFF. The CDR3 DNA reads TGTGCCAGCAGCTCGGGACAGATCGAGGAAAAACTGTTTTTT. This chain connects TRBV5-4 to TRBJ1-4; 7 bases map to TRBD1. This CDR3 region has 14 residues. V was clipped by 3 bases and J by 8 bases; unmatched bases: 7. From germline, CDR1 is SGHNT and CDR2 YYREEE (reference sequence).

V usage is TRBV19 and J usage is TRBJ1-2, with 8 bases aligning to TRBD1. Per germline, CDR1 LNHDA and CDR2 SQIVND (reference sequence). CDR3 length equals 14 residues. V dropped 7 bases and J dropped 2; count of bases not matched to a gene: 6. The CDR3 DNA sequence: TGTGCCAGTACCATGACAGGGGCGAACTATGGCTACACCTTC. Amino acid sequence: CASTMTGANYGYTF. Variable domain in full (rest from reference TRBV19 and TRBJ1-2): DGGITQSPKYLFRKEGQNVTLSCEQNLNHDAMYWYRQDPGQGLRLIYYSQIVNDFQKGDIAEGYSVSREKKESFPLTVTSAQKNPTAFYLCASTMTGANYGYTFGSGTRLTVV.

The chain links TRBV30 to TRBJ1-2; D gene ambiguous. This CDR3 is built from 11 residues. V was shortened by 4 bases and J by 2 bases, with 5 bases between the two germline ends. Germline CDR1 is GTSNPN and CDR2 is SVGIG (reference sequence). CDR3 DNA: TGTGCCTGGACAGTAAACTATGGCTACACCTTC. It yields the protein CAWTVNYGYTF.

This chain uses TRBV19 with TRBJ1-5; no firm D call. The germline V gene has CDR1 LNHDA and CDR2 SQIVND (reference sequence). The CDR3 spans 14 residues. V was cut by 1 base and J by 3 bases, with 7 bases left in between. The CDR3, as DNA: TGTGCCAGTAGTATAGTCGAGATCAATCAGCCCCAGCATTTT. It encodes CASSIVEINQPQHF.

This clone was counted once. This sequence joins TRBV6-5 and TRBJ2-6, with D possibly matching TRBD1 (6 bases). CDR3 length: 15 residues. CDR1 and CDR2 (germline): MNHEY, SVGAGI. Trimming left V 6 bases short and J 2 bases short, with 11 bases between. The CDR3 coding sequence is TGTGCCAGCAGCCTACAGGGTGCTGGGGCCAACGTCCTGACTTTC. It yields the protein CASSLQGAGANVLTF.

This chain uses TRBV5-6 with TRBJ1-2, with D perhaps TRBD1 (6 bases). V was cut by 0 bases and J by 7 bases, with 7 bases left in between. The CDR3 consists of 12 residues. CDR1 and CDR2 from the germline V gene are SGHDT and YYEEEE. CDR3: CASSLEGGGYTF. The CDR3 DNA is TGTGCCAGCAGCTTGGAAGGGGGTGGCTACACCTTC.

CDR3 residues: CASSLDNRDSGTQYF. DNA for the CDR3: TGTGCCAGCAGTTTAGACAACCGAGACAGTGGGACCCAGTACTTC. The chain recombines TRBV6-2 or TRBV6-3 with TRBJ2-5; D is possibly TRBD1 (5 bases). The germline V and J ends were trimmed by 4 bases and 7 bases, with 19 bases remaining between them. Germline V CDR1 and CDR2: MNHEY, SVGEGT. CDR3 length: 15 amino acids.

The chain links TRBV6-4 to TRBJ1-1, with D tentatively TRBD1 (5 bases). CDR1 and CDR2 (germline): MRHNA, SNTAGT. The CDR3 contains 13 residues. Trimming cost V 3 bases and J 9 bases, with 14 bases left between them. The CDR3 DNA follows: TGTGCCAGCAGTGAGCAGGGTTTTGGACAAGCTTTCTTT. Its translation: CASSEQGFGQAFF.

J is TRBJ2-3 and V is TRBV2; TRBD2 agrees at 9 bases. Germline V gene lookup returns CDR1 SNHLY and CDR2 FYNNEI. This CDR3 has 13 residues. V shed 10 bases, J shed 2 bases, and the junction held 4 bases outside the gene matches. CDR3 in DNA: TGTGCCAATTTAGCGGGGGCCACAGATACGCAGTATTTT. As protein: CANLAGATDTQYF. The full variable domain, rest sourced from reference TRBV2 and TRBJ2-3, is EPEVTQTPSHQVTQMGQEVILRCVPISNHLYFYWYRQILGQKVEFLVSFYNNEISEKSEIFDDQFSVERPDGSNFTLKIRSTKLEDSAMYFCANLAGATDTQYFGPGTRLTVL.

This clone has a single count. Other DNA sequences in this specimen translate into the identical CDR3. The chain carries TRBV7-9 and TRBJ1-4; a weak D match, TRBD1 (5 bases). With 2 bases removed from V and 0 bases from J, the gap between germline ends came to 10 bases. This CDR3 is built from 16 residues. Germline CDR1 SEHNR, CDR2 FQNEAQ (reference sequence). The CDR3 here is CASSLRGGATNEKLFF. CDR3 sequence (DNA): TGTGCCAGCAGCTTACGGGGGGGTGCAACTAATGAAAAACTGTTTTTT.

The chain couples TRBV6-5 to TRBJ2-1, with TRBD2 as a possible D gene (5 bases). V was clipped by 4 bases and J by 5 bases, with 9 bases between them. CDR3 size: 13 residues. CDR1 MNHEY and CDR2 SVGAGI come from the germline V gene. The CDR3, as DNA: TGTGCCAGCAGTTCTTCCGGGGACAATGAGCAGTTCTTC. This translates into CASSSSGDNEQFF.

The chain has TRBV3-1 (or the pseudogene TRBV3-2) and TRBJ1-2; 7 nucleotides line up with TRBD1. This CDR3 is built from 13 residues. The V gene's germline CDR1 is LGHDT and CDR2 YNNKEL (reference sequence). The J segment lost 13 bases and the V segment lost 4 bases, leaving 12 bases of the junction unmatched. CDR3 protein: CASSLRQGRRPTF. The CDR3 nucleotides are TGTGCCAGCAGCCTCCGACAGGGCAGACGGCCCACCTTC.

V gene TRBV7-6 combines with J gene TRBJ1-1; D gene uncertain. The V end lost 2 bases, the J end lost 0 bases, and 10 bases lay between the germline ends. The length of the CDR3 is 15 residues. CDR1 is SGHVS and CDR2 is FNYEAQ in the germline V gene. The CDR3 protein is CASSLLESMNTEAFF. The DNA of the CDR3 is TGTGCCAGCAGCTTACTTGAGTCCATGAACACTGAAGCTTTCTTT.